This passage covers 6 T cell receptor beta chains from one sample sequenced in a study of cytomegalovirus exposure and HLA in healthy donors (TCRdb year 2017). Receptor amplification or capture employed the immunoSEQ multiplex PCR assay. For the multiplex PCR, a mixture combining 60 forward primers for TCR Vbeta segments and 13 reverse primers for TCR Jbeta segments was used. TCRdb stores this immuneACCESS table with in-frame sequences only. Part of the clones is absent; in the studies checked, under half of the shortfall reflects unresolved V genes, and no reason is known for the rest. The sample table shows about 63,000 clones, and 80% to 90% are seen once. Clones ranked in the top ten supply over 10% of the sample. Sequencing was done on a sample of PBMCs. The receptors were gathered from a woman aged 25 to 39 in good health and CMV-seropositive.

This sequence joins TRBV30 and TRBJ1-1, with 9 nucleotides matching TRBD1. Germline V gives CDR1 GTSNPN, CDR2 SVGIG (reference sequence). The trim removed 7 bases at V and 3 bases at J, leaving 9 bases unmatched. The CDR3 contains 14 residues. The CDR3 DNA sequence: TGTGCCTCCCCCCGGACAGGGGCCTACACTGAAGCTTTCTTT. This translates into CASPRTGAYTEAFF.

This clone turned up a few times. The chain uses TRBV5-1 and TRBJ2-5, with 11 bases identical to TRBD1. The ends lost 4 bases at V and 6 bases at J; junction bases unmatched: 5. In germline, CDR1 is SGHRS, CDR2 YFSETQ. This CDR3 region has 14 residues. CDR3 loop: CASSPGQGEQTQYF. In DNA, the CDR3 is TGCGCCAGCAGCCCGGGACAGGGGGAACAGACCCAGTACTTC. The full variable domain, rest sourced from reference TRBV5-1 and TRBJ2-5, is KAGVTQTPRYLIKTRGQQVTLSCSPISGHRSVSWYQQTPGQGLQFLFEYFSETQRNKGNFPGRFSGRQFSNSRSEMNVSTLELGDSALYLCASSPGQGEQTQYFGPGTRLLVL.

In its sample, this clone was seen a few times. The chain has TRBV4-1 and TRBJ2-7; perhaps TRBD1 as D (5 bases). The CDR3 contains 13 residues. V lost 6 bases to trimming and J lost 2 bases, with 11 bases between them. Germline V lookup: CDR1 MGHRA, CDR2 YSYEKL. The CDR3 spells CASSREGAYEQYF. The CDR3 DNA sequence: TGCGCCAGCAGTCGTGAAGGGGCCTACGAGCAGTACTTC.

The chain carries TRBV29-1 and TRBJ1-1, with 8 bases fitting TRBD1. CDR3 length: 14 amino acids. Germline CDR1 and CDR2: SQVTM and ANQGSEA. V gave up 7 bases and J gave up 7 bases; unmatched junction bases: 14. CDR3 bases: TGCAGCGCTAGCTTGACAGGGGCCGCGAATGAAGCTTTCTTT. Translated, it gives CSASLTGAANEAFF.

The V gene is TRBV6-1, the J gene TRBJ1-1; 7 bases line up with TRBD1. J lost 10 bases, V lost 2 bases, and 13 bases had no gene match. This CDR3 has 15 residues. Germline CDR1 reads MNHNS; CDR2 reads SASEGT. For the CDR3, the DNA is TGTGCCAGCAGTGAACTCGGTACGACAGGGTTCGGAGCTTTCTTT. Translating it yields CASSELGTTGFGAFF.

This chain connects TRBV30 to TRBJ2-1, with 9 bases identical to TRBD2. CDR1 is GTSNPN and CDR2 is SVGIG in the germline V gene (reference sequence). The CDR3 length is 16 residues. The V and J ends lost 1 base and 4 bases, in that order; junction bases with no gene match: 8. The CDR3 protein is CAWSAWVAGAYNEQFF. The CDR3 DNA reads as TGTGCCTGGAGTGCCTGGGTAGCGGGAGCATACAATGAGCAGTTCTTC.